This TCR beta chain was captured in a study of regulatory T cells in long-lasting Graves disease. Study conclusions and caveats: Under persistent disease, TRBV28, TRBJ1-2 and TRBJ2-5 were used preferentially.

This clonotype was seen only a few times. The antigen is not known. From germline, CDR1 is LGHDT and CDR2 YNNKEL (reference sequence). This CDR3 contains 18 residues. V was trimmed by 1 base and J by 0 bases, leaving 13 bases between them. Time point specified: newly diagnosed GD, antithyroid drugs for less than 3 months. PBMCs were the source of the RNA used for TCR sequencing. An approximately 10-milliliter sample of peripheral blood was drawn into EDTA tubes. HTBI primers from iRepertoire and Arm-PCR of CDR3 regions yielded the TCR beta libraries. TCRdb re-called the multiplex PCR reads with MiXCR, one entry per CDR3 protein. The table has hundreds of thousands of distinct CDR3 sequences, about 18% seen once.

The sequence came from a female donor with Graves disease. The sequenced sample was peripheral blood mononuclear cells (PBMCs), obtained at new diagnosis, from a patient treated with antithyroid drugs. V is TRBV3-1 and J is TRBJ1-6; D not certain. The CDR3 DNA follows: TGTGCCAGCAGCCAAGGGGGTCGATGGGGCTCCTATAATTCACCCCTCCACTTT. It translates to CASSQGGRWGSYNSPLHF.